One sample yielded the 28 T cell receptor beta chains listed below, sequenced in a study of shared clonotypes between healthy human individuals. The table came from immunoSEQ multiplex PCR; TCRdb's copy has only in-frame clones and leaves some out. This sample has approximately 1,500,000 clones, with about 98% found just once. The sequenced material came from naive CD4+ T cells sorted from blood. This sample's subset: CD45RA+ positively selected. The receptors here all came from a young man in good health.

The V gene is TRBV7-2, the J gene TRBJ2-6; D is undetermined. The CDR3 runs 15 residues. V lost 7 bases and J lost 0, with 10 bases in between. CDR1 and CDR2 from the germline V gene are SGHTA and FQGNSA. CDR3 protein: CASNLEHSGANVLTF. The CDR3 DNA is TGTGCCAGCAACCTCGAACACTCTGGGGCCAACGTCCTGACTTTC.

The chain couples TRBV6-5 to TRBJ1-3; D is unresolved. This CDR3 contains 16 residues. V gave up 0 bases and J gave up 0 bases, with 9 bases separating them. Germline values: CDR1 MNHEY, CDR2 SVGAGI. DNA for the CDR3: TGTGCCAGCAGTTACTCCCGGAAGAGCTCTGGAAACACCATATATTTT. Translating gives CASSYSRKSSGNTIYF.

CDR3 residues: CASSPRAQVRGPQHF. CDR3 bases: TGTGCCAGCAGCCCCCGCGCGCAGGTTCGAGGTCCCCAGCATTTT. This chain uses TRBV7-2 with TRBJ1-5; D remains unclear. V lost 5 bases to trimming and J lost 10 bases, with 21 bases between them. This CDR3 has 15 amino acids. The V gene's germline CDR1 is SGHTA and CDR2 FQGNSA.

The chain uses TRBV11-2 and TRBJ2-1; 10 bases line up with TRBD1. CDR1 is SGHAT, CDR2 FQNNGV, per germline. The CDR3 is made up of 15 amino acids. With V trimmed by 2 bases and J by 8 bases, 6 bases remained unmatched. In DNA, the CDR3 is TGTGCCAGCAGCTTAAGGGGACAGGGGTTCCATGAGCAGTTCTTC. Its protein product is CASSLRGQGFHEQFF.

In this sample, this clone turned up many times. The chain joins TRBV7-9 to TRBJ2-7; D gene ambiguous. The CDR3 extends over 14 amino acids. V lost 2 bases and J lost 5, with 13 bases in between. Germline loops: CDR1 SEHNR, CDR2 FQNEAQ (reference sequence). CDR3 bases: TGTGCCAGCAGCTTATTAACGGGTGCAGACGAGCAGTACTTC. Amino acids: CASSLLTGADEQYF.

The rearrangement joins TRBV6-1 to TRBJ2-7, with 12 bases identical to TRBD2. CDR1 is MNHNS, CDR2 SASEGT, per germline. J was trimmed by 7 bases and V by 4 bases; bases with no gene match: 8. The CDR3 length is 15 residues. DNA of the CDR3: TGTGCCAGCAGTGGCCTAGCGGGAGGGACGGGGGAGCAGTACTTC. Translation: CASSGLAGGTGEQYF.

In its sample, this clone was seen once. The chain uses TRBV4-1 and TRBJ2-1; TRBD1 aligns across 8 bases. V gave up 4 bases and J gave up 5 bases; unmatched junction bases: 10. The CDR3 consists of 16 residues. Looked up from germline, CDR1 is MGHRA and CDR2 is YSYEKL. The CDR3 bases are TGCGCCAGCAGCCCCCCTACGGACAGGGTGGACAATGAGCAGTTCTTC. It encodes CASSPPTDRVDNEQFF.

The V gene is TRBV4-3, the J gene TRBJ2-7; D not certain. The CDR3 is 14 amino acids. In germline, CDR1 is LGHNA, CDR2 YSLEER. V was clipped by 2 bases and J by 2 bases, with 10 bases between them. In DNA, the CDR3 is TGCGCCAGCAGCCAAATCTCCAGGACCTACGAGCAGTACTTC. Translation: CASSQISRTYEQYF.

V is TRBV5-4 and J is TRBJ2-5, with TRBD2 identical over 9 bases. The CDR3 spans 14 residues. Per the germline V gene, CDR1 is SGHNT and CDR2 is YYREEE (reference sequence). The V and J ends lost 1 base and 9 bases, in that order; junction bases with no gene match: 7. The CDR3 region is CASSLSSGKVAQYF. CDR3 nucleotide sequence: TGTGCCAGCAGCTTGTCTAGCGGGAAAGTGGCCCAGTACTTC.

The J gene is TRBJ2-5, the V gene TRBV29-1; D may be TRBD1 (5 bases). The length of the CDR3 is 13 residues. V lost 6 bases to trimming and J lost 2 bases, with 13 bases between them. From germline, CDR1 is SQVTM and CDR2 ANQGSEA. CDR3 nucleotide sequence: TGCAGCGTCCAACAGGCGGTACAAGAGACCCAGTACTTC. Amino acid sequence: CSVQQAVQETQYF.

The chain links TRBV6-5 to TRBJ1-3; unclear D gene. The V end was cut by 5 bases, the J end by 0 bases, with 5 bases between. CDR3 length equals 13 residues. Per the germline V gene, CDR1 is MNHEY and CDR2 is SVGAGI. In nucleotides, the CDR3 is TGTGCCAGCAGTCACGGCTCTGGAAACACCATATATTTT. The encoded protein is CASSHGSGNTIYF.

The rearrangement uses TRBV29-1 and TRBJ1-2; TRBD1 agrees at 7 bases. This CDR3 spans 13 amino acids. Germline values: CDR1 SQVTM, CDR2 ANQGSEA. V lost 4 bases to trimming and J lost 5 bases; unmatched junction nucleotides: 7. DNA of the CDR3: TGCAGCGTTGTCTTAGGGACAGATTATGGCTACACCTTC. This sequence encodes CSVVLGTDYGYTF.

The sample holds one count of this clone. J is TRBJ2-5 and V is TRBV5-5; D is undetermined. Per the germline V gene, CDR1 is SGHKS and CDR2 is YYEKEE (reference sequence). Trimming shortened V by 0 bases and J by 5 bases, and 5 bases separated the two germline ends. The CDR3 runs 12 residues. CDR3 residues: CASSLVLETQYF. CDR3 nucleotide sequence: TGTGCCAGCAGCTTGGTTCTGGAGACCCAGTACTTC.

The chain has TRBV21-1 and TRBJ2-5. TRBV21-1 is annotated as a pseudogene. The CDR3 is 15 residues long. The CDR3 loop reads CASSKGRGPGETQYF. The CDR3 DNA is TGTGCCAGCAGCAAAGGTCGGGGACCCGGGGAGACCCAGTACTTC.

This chain uses TRBV6-5 with TRBJ2-4; perhaps TRBD1 as D (7 bases). Germline lookup yields CDR1 MNHEY and CDR2 SVGAGI. This CDR3 region has 16 residues. V shed 0 bases and J shed 7 bases, with 16 bases lying between them. The chain's CDR3 is CASSYSKASGGNIQYF. The CDR3 nucleotides read TGTGCCAGCAGTTACTCGAAGGCCTCAGGGGGGAACATTCAGTACTTC.

The rearrangement links TRBV19 to TRBJ2-2; D perhaps matches TRBD2 (5 bases). Germline CDR1 LNHDA, CDR2 SQIVND (reference sequence). The CDR3 length is 14 residues. V lost 4 bases, J lost 4 bases, and 10 bases lay in between. CDR3 in DNA: TGTGCCAGTAGTACTATGACTACCACCGGGGAGCTGTTTTTT. This codes for CASSTMTTTGELFF.

This chain joins TRBV7-9 and TRBJ2-7; TRBD2 matches at 10 bases. Germline V gene lookup returns CDR1 SEHNR and CDR2 FQNEAQ (reference sequence). This CDR3 region has 16 residues. V gave up 1 base and J gave up 2 bases; unmatched junction bases: 5. CDR3 in DNA: TGTGCCAGCAGCTTAGTGGCTAGCGGGAGCCCCTACGAGCAGTACTTC. Amino acid sequence: CASSLVASGSPYEQYF.

J is TRBJ1-1 and V is TRBV7-8; 12 nucleotides match TRBD1. The CDR3 extends over 16 amino acids. V was clipped by 3 bases and J by 0 bases; unmatched bases: 2. CDR1 is SGHVS, CDR2 FQNEAQ, per germline. The CDR3 DNA reads TGTGCCAGCAGCTTGGGACAGGGGGCCCTGAACACTGAAGCTTTCTTT. Protein sequence: CASSLGQGALNTEAFF.

V gene TRBV5-1 combines with J gene TRBJ1-1, with a possible D match to TRBD1 (6 bases). Germline V gene sequence: CDR1 SGHRS, CDR2 YFSETQ. The V end was cut by 2 bases, the J end by 1 base, with 12 bases between. The length of the CDR3 is 15 residues. The chain's CDR3 is CASSLQGRGNTEAFF. The CDR3 coding sequence is TGCGCCAGCAGCTTACAAGGCAGGGGGAACACTGAAGCTTTCTTT.

This chain connects TRBV7-9 to TRBJ2-7; 10 bases line up with TRBD1. The junction had 3 bases not matched to a gene; V was cut back by 5 bases and J by 2 bases. CDR1 and CDR2 (germline): SEHNR, FQNEAQ (reference sequence). The CDR3 is 14 amino acids. CDR3 protein: CASSPGTGAYEQYF. In nucleotides, the CDR3 is TGTGCCAGCAGCCCCGGGACAGGGGCCTACGAGCAGTACTTC.

This sequence joins TRBV10-1 and TRBJ1-1, with TRBD1 identical over 11 bases. The CDR3 runs to 14 residues. Trimming removed 3 bases from V and 6 bases from J; junction bases left unmatched: 3. CDR1 and CDR2 (germline): WNHNN, SYGVQD (reference sequence). This chain's CDR3 is CASSEMGQGAEAFF. The DNA for the CDR3 is TGCGCCAGCAGTGAAATGGGACAGGGGGCTGAAGCTTTCTTT.

The CDR3 region has the DNA TGTGCCAGCAGCTTAGTCTCTAGCGGGAACGCGAACACCGGGGAGCTGTTTTTT. The encoded protein is CASSLVSSGNANTGELFF. V is TRBV11-2 and J is TRBJ2-2; 9 nucleotides line up with TRBD2. V was clipped by 1 base and J by 0 bases; unmatched bases: 6. This CDR3 has 18 residues. Germline CDR1 reads SGHAT; CDR2 reads FQNNGV.

This chain links TRBV5-5 with TRBJ1-5, with D hard to call. Trimming cost V 3 bases and J 2 bases, with 15 bases left between them. In germline, CDR1 is SGHKS, CDR2 YYEKEE (reference sequence). The CDR3 length is 16 residues. This chain's CDR3 is CASSSGPSLGNQPQHF. The CDR3 DNA is TGTGCCAGCAGCTCCGGGCCCTCCCTGGGCAATCAGCCCCAGCATTTT.

This chain uses TRBV2 with TRBJ2-5; a possible D gene is TRBD1 (7 bases). V was pared by 6 bases and J by 3 bases, with 11 bases between. Per the germline V gene, CDR1 is SNHLY and CDR2 is FYNNEI. This CDR3 contains 13 residues. This CDR3 reads CASRAGQKETQYF. The CDR3 bases are TGTGCCAGCAGGGCGGGACAGAAAGAGACCCAGTACTTC.

The chain uses TRBV7-2 and TRBJ2-7; D is possibly TRBD1 (5 bases). V dropped 4 bases and J dropped 4 bases, with 14 bases sitting between them. The germline V gene encodes CDR1 SGHTA and CDR2 FQGNSA. This CDR3 region has 14 residues. CDR3 amino acids: CASSYVVGVYEQYF. The CDR3 DNA sequence: TGTGCCAGCAGCTACGTGGTAGGGGTGTACGAGCAGTACTTC.

V and J are TRBV14 and TRBJ2-7; D uncertain. CDR1 and CDR2 from the germline V gene are SGHDN and FVKESK. The CDR3 extends over 13 amino acids. V was cut by 1 base and J by 7 bases, with 11 bases left in between. The CDR3 region is CASSQGVTREQYF. The CDR3 DNA sequence: TGTGCCAGCAGCCAAGGAGTCACCAGGGAGCAGTACTTC.

The table lists this clone with a count of one. The chain uses TRBV27 and TRBJ2-1; the D gene is possibly TRBD2 (6 bases). Germline V CDR1 and CDR2: MNHEY, SMNVEV (reference sequence). The CDR3 consists of 16 residues. V gave up 3 bases and J gave up 0 bases, with 12 bases separating them. The CDR3 protein is CASSFLPTSSYNEQFF. The CDR3, as DNA: TGTGCCAGCAGTTTTCTCCCGACTAGCTCCTACAATGAGCAGTTCTTC.

The gene calls are TRBV9 and TRBJ2-1, with D uncertain. CDR1 SGDLS and CDR2 YYNGEE come from the germline V gene. Between the trimmed V and J ends, which lost 3 bases and 2 bases, there was a span of 9 bases. This CDR3 is built from 14 residues. The CDR3 reads CASSALGTYNEQFF. In DNA, the CDR3 is TGTGCCAGCAGCGCCCTGGGGACCTACAATGAGCAGTTCTTC.